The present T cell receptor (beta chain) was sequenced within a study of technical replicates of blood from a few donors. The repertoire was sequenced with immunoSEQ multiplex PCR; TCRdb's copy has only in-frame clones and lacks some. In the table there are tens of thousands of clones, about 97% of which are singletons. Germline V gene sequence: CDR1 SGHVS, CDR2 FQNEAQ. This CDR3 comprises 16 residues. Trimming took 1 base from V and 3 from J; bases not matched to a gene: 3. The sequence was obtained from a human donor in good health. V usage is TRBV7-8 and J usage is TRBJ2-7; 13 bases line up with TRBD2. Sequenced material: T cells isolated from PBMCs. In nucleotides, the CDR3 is TGTGCCAGCAGCTTAGAGGGACTAGCGGGGTTCTACGAGCAGTACTTC. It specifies CASSLEGLAGFYEQYF. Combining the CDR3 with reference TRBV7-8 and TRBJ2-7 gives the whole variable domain GAGVSQSPRYKVAKRGQDVALRCDPISGHVSLFWYQQALGQGPEFLTYFQNEAQLDKSGLPSDRFFAERPEGSVSTLKIQRTQQEDSAVYLCASSLEGLAGFYEQYFGPGTRLTVT.